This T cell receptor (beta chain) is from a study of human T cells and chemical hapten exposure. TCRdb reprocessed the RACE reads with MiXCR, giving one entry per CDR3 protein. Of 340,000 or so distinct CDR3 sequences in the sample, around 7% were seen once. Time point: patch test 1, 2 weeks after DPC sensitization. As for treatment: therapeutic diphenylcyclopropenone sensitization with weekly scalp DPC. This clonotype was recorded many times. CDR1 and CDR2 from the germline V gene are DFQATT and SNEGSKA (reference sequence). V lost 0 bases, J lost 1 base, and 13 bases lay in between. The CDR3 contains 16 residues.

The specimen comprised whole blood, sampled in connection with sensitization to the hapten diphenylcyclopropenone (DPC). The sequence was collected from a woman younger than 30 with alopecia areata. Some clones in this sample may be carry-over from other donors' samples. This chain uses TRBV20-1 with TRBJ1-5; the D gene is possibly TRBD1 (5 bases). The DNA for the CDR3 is TGCAGTGCTAGAGATTCCCAGGGTCGGAGCAATCAGCCCCAGCATTTT. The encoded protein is CSARDSQGRSNQPQHF.